What follows is one T cell receptor beta chain and its context. The CDR3 runs to 14 residues. Trimming removed 3 bases at V and 7 bases at J, with 12 bases between. Germline V gene data show CDR1 as SGHTA and CDR2 as FQGNSA. Clones were read by immunoSEQ multiplex PCR, and TCRdb kept only the in-frame ones, dropping some. Here the sample spans 2,500,000 or so clones, 85% to 95% being singletons. The sample originates from a study of shared clonotypes between healthy human individuals. About the research overall: Samples came from a couple of female and a few male donors aged 18 to 49.

The sequence was obtained from a man aged 18-30 years in good health. Some clones in this sample may be carry-over from other donors' samples. The chain carries TRBV7-2 and TRBJ2-2; TRBD1 or TRBD2 may be the D gene (5 bases each). The specimen was naive CD4+ T cells from PBMCs. Documented subset: CD45RA+ positively selected. This CDR3 is CASSFRDGGGELFF. The DNA for the CDR3 is TGTGCCAGCAGCTTCCGGGACGGAGGCGGGGAGCTGTTTTTT. The full variable domain, in which reference TRBV7-2 and TRBJ2-2 provide the parts outside the CDR3, is GAGVSQSPSNKVTEKGKDVELRCDPISGHTALYWYRQSLGQGLEFLIYFQGNSAPDKSGLPSDRFSAERTGGSVSTLTIQRTQQEDSAVYLCASSFRDGGGELFFGEGSRLTVL.